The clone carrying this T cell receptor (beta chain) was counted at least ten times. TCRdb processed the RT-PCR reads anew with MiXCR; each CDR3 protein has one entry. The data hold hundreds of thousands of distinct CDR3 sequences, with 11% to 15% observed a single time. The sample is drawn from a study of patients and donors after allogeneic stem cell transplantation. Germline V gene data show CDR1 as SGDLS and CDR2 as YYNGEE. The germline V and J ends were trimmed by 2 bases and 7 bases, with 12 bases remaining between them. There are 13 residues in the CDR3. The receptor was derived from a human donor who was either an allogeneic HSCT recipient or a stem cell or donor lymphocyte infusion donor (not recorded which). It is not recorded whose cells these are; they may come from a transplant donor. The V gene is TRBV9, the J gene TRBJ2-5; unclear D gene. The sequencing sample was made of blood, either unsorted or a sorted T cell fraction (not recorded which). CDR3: CASSVHSPGTQYF. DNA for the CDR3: TGTGCCAGCAGCGTGCACAGCCCAGGGACCCAGTACTTC.